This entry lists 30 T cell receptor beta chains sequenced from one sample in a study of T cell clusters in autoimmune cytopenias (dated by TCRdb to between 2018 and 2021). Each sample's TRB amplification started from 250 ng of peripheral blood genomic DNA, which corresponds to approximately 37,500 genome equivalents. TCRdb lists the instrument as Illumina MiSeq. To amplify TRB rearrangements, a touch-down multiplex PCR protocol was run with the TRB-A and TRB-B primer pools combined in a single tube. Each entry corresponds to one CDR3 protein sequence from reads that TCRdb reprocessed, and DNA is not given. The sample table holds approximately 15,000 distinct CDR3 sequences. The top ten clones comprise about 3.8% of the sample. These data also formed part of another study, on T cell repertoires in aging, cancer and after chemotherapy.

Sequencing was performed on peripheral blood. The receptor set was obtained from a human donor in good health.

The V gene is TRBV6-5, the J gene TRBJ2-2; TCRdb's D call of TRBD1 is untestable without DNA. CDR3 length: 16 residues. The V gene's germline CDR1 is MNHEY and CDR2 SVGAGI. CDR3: CASSYRQGLGTGELFF.

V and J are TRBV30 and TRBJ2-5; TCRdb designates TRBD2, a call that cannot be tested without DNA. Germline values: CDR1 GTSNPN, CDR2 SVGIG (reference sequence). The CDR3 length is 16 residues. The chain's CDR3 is CAWSHSDRRAAGTQYF.

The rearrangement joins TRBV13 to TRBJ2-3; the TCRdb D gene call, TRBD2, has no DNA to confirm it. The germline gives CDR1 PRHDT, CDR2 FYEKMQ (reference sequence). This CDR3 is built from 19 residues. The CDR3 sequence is CASSLNGVSGRGGTDTQYF.

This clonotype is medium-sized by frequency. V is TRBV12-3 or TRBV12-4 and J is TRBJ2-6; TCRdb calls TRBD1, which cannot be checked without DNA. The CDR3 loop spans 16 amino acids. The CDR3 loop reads CASTRDRSSGANVLTF.

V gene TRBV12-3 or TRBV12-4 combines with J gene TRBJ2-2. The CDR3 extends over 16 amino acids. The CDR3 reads CASSFLSDGYTGELFF.

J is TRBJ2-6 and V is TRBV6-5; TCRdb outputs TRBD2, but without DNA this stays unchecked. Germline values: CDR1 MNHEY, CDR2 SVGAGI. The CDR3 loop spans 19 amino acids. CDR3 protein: CASSLAGRGGALGANVLTF.

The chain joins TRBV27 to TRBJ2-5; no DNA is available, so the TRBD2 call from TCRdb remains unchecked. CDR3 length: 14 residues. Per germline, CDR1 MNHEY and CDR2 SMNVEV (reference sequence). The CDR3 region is CASSLSSVQETQYF.

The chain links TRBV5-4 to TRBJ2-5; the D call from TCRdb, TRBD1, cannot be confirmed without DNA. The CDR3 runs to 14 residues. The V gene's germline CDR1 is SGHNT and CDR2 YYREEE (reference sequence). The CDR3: CASSFRTAQETQYF.

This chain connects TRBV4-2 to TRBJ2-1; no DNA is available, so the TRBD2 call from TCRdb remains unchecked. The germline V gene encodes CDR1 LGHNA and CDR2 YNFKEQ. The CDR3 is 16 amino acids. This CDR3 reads CASSLLGTSGRSEQFF.

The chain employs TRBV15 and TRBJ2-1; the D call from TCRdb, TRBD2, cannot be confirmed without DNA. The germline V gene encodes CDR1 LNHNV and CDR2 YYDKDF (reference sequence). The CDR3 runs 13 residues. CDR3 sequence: CATSTSGRDEQFF.

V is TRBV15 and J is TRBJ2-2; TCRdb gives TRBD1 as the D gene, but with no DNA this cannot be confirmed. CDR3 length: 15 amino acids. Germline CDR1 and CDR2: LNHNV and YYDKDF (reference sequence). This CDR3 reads CATSVDRAGTGELFF.

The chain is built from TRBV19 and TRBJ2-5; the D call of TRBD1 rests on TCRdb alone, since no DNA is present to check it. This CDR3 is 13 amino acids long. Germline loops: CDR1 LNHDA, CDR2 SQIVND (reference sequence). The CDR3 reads CASSSVQGETQYF.

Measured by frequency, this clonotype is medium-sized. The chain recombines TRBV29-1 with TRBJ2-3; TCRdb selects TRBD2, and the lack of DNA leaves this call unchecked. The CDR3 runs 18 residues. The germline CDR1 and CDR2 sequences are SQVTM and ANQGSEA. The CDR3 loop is CSVRRRLAGEGSTDTQYF.

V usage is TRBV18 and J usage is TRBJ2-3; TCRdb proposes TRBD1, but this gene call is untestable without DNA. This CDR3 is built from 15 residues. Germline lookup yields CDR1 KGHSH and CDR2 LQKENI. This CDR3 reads CASSQGTGLTDTQYF.

The CDR3 loop reads CASSIDWGSRELFF. V is TRBV19 and J is TRBJ2-2; TCRdb lists TRBD1, though no DNA is available to test this call. From germline, CDR1 is LNHDA and CDR2 SQIVND (reference sequence). The CDR3 spans 14 residues.

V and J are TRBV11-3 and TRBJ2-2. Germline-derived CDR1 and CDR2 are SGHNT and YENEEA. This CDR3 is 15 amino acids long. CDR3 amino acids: CASSKGLVGTGELFF. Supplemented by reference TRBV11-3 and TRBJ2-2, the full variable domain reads EAGVVQSPRYKIIEKKQPVAFWCNPISGHNTLYWYLQNLGQGPELLIRYENEEAVDDSQLPKDRFSAERLKGVDSTLKIQPAELGDSAVYLCASSKGLVGTGELFFGEGSRLTVL.

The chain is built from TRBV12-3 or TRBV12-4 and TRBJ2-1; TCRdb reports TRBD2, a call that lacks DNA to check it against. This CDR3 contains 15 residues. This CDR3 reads CASSFSGRLGNEQFF.

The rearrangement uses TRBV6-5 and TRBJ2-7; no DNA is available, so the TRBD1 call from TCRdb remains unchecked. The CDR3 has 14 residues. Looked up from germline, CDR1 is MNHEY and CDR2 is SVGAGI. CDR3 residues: CASGYGTGRHEQYF.

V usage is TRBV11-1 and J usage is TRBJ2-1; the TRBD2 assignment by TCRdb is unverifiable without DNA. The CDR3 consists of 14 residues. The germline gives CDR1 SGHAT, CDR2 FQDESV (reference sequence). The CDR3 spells CASSGTLANNEQFF. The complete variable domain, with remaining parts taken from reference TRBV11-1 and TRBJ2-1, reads EAEVAQSPRYKITEKSQAVAFWCDPISGHATLYWYRQILGQGPELLVQFQDESVVDDSQLPKDRFSAERLKGVDSTLKIQPAELGDSAMYLCASSGTLANNEQFFGPGTRLTVL.

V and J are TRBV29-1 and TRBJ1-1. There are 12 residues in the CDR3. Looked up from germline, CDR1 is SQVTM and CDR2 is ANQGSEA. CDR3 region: CSGLVVNTEAFF.

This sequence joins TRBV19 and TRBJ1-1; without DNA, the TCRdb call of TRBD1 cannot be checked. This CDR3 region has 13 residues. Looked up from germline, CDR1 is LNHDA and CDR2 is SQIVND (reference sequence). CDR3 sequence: CASSLGPGTEAFF.

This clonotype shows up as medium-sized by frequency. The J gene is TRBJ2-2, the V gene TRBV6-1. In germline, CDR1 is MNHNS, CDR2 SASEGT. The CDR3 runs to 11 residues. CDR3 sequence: CASIYSGELFF.

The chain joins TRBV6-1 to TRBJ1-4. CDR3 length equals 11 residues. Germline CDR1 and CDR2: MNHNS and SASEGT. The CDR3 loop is CASSGLGKLFF.

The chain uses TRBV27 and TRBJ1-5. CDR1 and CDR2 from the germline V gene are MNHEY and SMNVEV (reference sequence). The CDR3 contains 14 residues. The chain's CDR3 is CASSSAGPNQPQHF.

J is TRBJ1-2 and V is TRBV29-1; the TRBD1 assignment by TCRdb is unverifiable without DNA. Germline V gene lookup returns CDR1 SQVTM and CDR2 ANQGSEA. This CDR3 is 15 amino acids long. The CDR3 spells CSVALKANRGGGYTF.

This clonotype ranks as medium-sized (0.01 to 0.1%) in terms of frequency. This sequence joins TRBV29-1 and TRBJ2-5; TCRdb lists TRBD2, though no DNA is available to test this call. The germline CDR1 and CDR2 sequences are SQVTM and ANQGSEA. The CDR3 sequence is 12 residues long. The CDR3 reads CSVVVAVETQYF.

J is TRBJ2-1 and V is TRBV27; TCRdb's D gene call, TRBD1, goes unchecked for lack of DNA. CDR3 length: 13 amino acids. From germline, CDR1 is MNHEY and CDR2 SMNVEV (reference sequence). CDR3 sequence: CASSWGTINEQFF.

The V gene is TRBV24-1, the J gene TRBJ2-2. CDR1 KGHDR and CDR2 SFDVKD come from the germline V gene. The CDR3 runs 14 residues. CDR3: CATSDPRTAGELFF.

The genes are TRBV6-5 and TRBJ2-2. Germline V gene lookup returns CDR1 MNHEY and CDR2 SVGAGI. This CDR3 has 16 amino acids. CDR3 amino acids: CASSVDRRSNTGELFF.

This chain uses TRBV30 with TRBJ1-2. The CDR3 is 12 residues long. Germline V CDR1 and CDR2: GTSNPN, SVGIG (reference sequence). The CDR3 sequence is CAWSHTMSGYTF. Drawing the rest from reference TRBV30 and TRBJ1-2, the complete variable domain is SQTIHQWPATLVQPVGSPLSLECTVEGTSNPNLYWYRQAAGRGLQLLFYSVGIGQISSEVPQNLSASRPQDRQFILSSKKLLLSDSGFYLCAWSHTMSGYTFGSGTRLTVV.